This is a list of T cell receptor beta chains from one sample in a study of cytomegalovirus exposure and HLA in healthy donors. Here immunoSEQ multiplex PCR was the method, and the copy in TCRdb shows in-frame clones only, minus some. The data contain 150,000 to 200,000 clones, around three quarters of them singletons. The sample was PBMCs. Source of these receptors: a man younger than 40 in good health and CMV-seronegative. Both conserved end residues are part of each CDR3. A D gene is named only where the DNA matches it firmly. Size tells how often a clone was seen (once, few, many) or the class of an expanded clone, and some rows leave it out.

NA	NA	TRBV6-1	TRBJ1-2	TGTGCCAGCAGTGAACAGGGGATAGGGGGCTACACCTTC	CASSEQGIGGYTF
NA	NA	TRBV6-5	TRBJ2-1	TGTGCCAGCAGTTCCGGCGGGATCGGCTACAATGAGCAGTTCTTC	CASSSGGIGYNEQFF
NA	NA	TRBV12-2	TRBJ2-1	TGTGCGAGTCGGGGAGGTCTCAATGAGCAGTTCTTC	CASRGGLNEQFF
NA	NA	TRBV10-1	TRBJ1-5	TGCGCCAGCAGTGATGCGGGGGAAAATCAGCCCCAGCATTTT	CASSDAGENQPQHF
NA	TRBD2	TRBV15	TRBJ2-1	TGTGCCACCAGCCCTCCGGGGGGTCGTTCGGATGTGGAGCAGTTCTTC	CATSPPGGRSDVEQFF
NA	NA	TRBV11-2	TRBJ1-3	TGTGCCAGCAGTCAAGACAGGTCTGGAAACACCATATATTTT	CASSQDRSGNTIYF
few	NA	TRBV7-2	TRBJ1-3	TGTGCCAGCAGCTTAAAGGGAGGGGGAGGAAACACCATATATTTT	CASSLKGGGGNTIYF
NA	NA	TRBV12-5	TRBJ2-7	TGTGCTAGTGGTTTATACGGGAGAACGGTGTACGAGCAGTACTTC	CASGLYGRTVYEQYF
NA	NA	TRBV4-1	TRBJ2-2	TGCGCCAGCTCGGCGGGACCGAACGGGGAGCTGTTTTTT	CASSAGPNGELFF
few	NA	TRBV9	TRBJ2-7	TGTGCCAGCAGCCTAGAGGGTGGGAGACTCTACGAGCAGTACTTC	CASSLEGGRLYEQYF
NA	NA	TRBV2	TRBJ1-4	TGTGCCACCGGGCGGGATGAAAAACTGTTTTTT	CATGRDEKLFF
few	NA	TRBV11-2	TRBJ2-1	TGTGCCAGCAGCTTAGATTCGTTCGGGAGTTTTTTTGGGAATGAGCAGTTCTTC	CASSLDSFGSFFGNEQFF
NA	TRBD1	TRBV4-2	TRBJ1-1	TGTGCCAGCAGCCAAGAAACAGGGGGCTTGACTGAAGCTTTCTTT	CASSQETGGLTEAFF
NA	TRBD2	TRBV27	TRBJ2-2	TGTGCCAGCAGTTCTGCGGGGGACACCGGGGAGCTGTTTTTT	CASSSAGDTGELFF
few	TRBD2	TRBV9	TRBJ2-1	TGTGCCAGCAGCGCGTCTAGCGGAGATTACAATGAGCAGTTCTTC	CASSASSGDYNEQFF
NA	NA	TRBV7-2	TRBJ1-5	TGTGCCAGCAGCGCGGCGAGTCAGCCCCAGCATTTT	CASSAASQPQHF
NA	TRBD2	TRBV7-3	TRBJ2-3	TGTGCCAGCAGCTTACCCGCGCTAGCGGGAGTGGCAGATACGCAGTATTTT	CASSLPALAGVADTQYF
NA	NA	TRBV7-6	TRBJ2-5	TGTGCCAGCAGCTTAGAGGCAGGAGAGGGAGAGACCCAGTACTTC	CASSLEAGEGETQYF